Reported below is one TCR beta chain. The data belong to a study of blood T cell repertoires in COVID-19. The protocol was immunoSEQ multiplex PCR, while the TCRdb copy is restricted to in-frame clones and leaves out a portion. This table has approximately 200,000 clones, 85% to 95% appearing once. The sequence came from a man aged 25-45 years with COVID-19, enrolled during active disease. Input material: peripheral blood.

Here the CDR3 DNA reads TGTGCCAGCAGGGGACAGGGATACGAGCAGTACTTC. Its translation is CASRGQGYEQYF. This rearrangement joins TRBV2 to TRBJ2-7; 9 nucleotides match TRBD1. The CDR3 is 12 amino acids. The V gene's germline CDR1 is SNHLY and CDR2 FYNNEI. The V segment lost 6 bases and the J segment 4 bases; nucleotides outside the gene matches: 1.